This TCR beta chain was profiled in a study of cytomegalovirus exposure and HLA in healthy donors. About the research overall: Researchers found that about 82% of about 400 genotyped donors fell within the Caucasian-associated ancestry cluster.

Use of 60 Vbeta and 13 Jbeta primers characterized the PCR. The method was immunoSEQ multiplex PCR; TCRdb's version includes in-frame clones alone and lacks a portion of them. Here the sample spans about 170,000 clones, nearly 80% being singletons. V shed 4 bases, J shed 1 base, and the junction held 0 bases outside the gene matches. Germline V CDR1 and CDR2: SGHRS, YFSETQ. The CDR3 loop spans 14 amino acids. General study points: V segments that were indistinguishable, TRBV6-2 and TRBV6-3 among them, were omitted from analysis. It was assumed in the presence/absence analyses that sequencing depth was roughly uniform across donors. TCR beta sequences reportedly predicted most subjects' HLA-A and HLA-B alleles accurately.

For this clone: As yet, its antigen is unknown.

The specimen sequenced was PBMCs. The chain employs TRBV5-1 and TRBJ1-3; 9 positions match TRBD1. This TCR was sampled from a man aged 40-49 years in good health and CMV-seropositive. Here the CDR3 reads CASSGQGSGNTIYF. CDR3 bases: TGCGCCAGCAGCGGACAGGGGTCTGGAAACACCATATATTTT.